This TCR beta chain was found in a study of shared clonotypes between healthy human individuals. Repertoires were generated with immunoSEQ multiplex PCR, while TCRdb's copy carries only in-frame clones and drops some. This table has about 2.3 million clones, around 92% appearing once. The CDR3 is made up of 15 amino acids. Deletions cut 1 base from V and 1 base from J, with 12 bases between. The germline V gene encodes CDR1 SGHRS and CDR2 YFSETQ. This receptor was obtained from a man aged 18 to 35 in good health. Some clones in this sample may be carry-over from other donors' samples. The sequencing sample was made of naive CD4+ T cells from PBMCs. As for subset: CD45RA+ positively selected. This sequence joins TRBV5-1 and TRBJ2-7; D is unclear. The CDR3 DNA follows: TGCGCCAGCAGCTTGATGGACGGTATTTCCTACGAGCAGTACTTC. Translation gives CASSLMDGISYEQYF.